This note documents a single TCR beta chain sequence. These data belong to a study of blood T cell repertoires in COVID-19. Study-wide background: Samples representing acute and convalescent COVID-19 were sourced from the United States, Italy and Spain.

Participants were aged about 18 to 95 years, lived in over 20 US areas, and enrolled virtually. Donors in Cohort 3 who had recovered were those with two negative PCRs, healthcare professional clearance, or resolution of their symptoms. Deletions cut 8 bases from V and 1 base from J, with 11 bases between. Germline V gives CDR1 LNHNV, CDR2 YYDKDF (reference sequence). CDR3 length: 13 residues. As processed by the authors: Scientists estimated how many nucleated cells there were by amplifying reference gene primers. Profiled with immunoSEQ multiplex PCR; TCRdb holds only in-frame clones, not every one. V, J and clone size derive from that table, while D and trimming were established from the DNA sequence. The sample includes under 350,000 clones, approximately 89% of them seen just once.

Sequencing was done on a sample of PBMCs or T cells enriched from blood (not recorded which). The sequence derives from a woman aged 18-35 years who had recovered from COVID-19. The rearrangement uses TRBV15 and TRBJ1-1; D might be TRBD1 (5 bases). CDR3 amino acids: CATSKDKNTEAFF. Written as DNA, the CDR3 is TGTGCCACCTCCAAGGACAAGAACACTGAAGCTTTCTTT. The full variable domain, rest sourced from reference TRBV15 and TRBJ1-1, is DAMVIQNPRYQVTQFGKPVTLSCSQTLNHNVMYWYQQKSSQAPKLLFHYYDKDFNNEADTPDNFQSRRPNTSFCFLDIRSPGLGDTAMYLCATSKDKNTEAFFGQGTRLTVV.